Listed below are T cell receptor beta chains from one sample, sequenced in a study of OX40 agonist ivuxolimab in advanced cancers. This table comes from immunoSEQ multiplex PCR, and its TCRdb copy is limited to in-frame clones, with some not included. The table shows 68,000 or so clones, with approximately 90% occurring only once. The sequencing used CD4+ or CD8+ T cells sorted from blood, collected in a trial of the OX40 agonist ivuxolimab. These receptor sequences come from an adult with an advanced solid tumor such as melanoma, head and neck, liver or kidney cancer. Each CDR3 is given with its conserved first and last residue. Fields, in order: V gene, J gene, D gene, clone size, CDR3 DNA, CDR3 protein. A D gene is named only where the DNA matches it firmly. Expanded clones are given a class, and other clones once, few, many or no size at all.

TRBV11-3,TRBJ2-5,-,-,TGTGCCAGCAGCTTCTCGGGGACGGGGACCCAGTACTTC,CASSFSGTGTQYF
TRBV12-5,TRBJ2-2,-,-,TGTGCTAGTGGTCCTAGGTCGTGGGGGGCGGGCACCGGGGAGCTGTTTTTT,CASGPRSWGAGTGELFF
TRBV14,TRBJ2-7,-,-,TGTGCCAGCAGCCCCTGGGGTGCCTACGAGCAGTACTTC,CASSPWGAYEQYF
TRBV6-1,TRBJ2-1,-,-,TGTGCCAGCAGTCTGGACAGCCAGCCTGATGAGCAGTTCTTC,CASSLDSQPDEQFF
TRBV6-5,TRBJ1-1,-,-,TGTGCCAGCAGTTACTCGATTAAGGGGTTAAACACTGAAGCTTTCTTT,CASSYSIKGLNTEAFF
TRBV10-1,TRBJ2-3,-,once,TGCGCCAGCAGTGAGGGGGCAGGCGTAGATACGCAGTATTTT,CASSEGAGVDTQYF
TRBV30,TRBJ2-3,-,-,TGTGCCTGGAGTGAAAGCGGGAGCACAGATACGCAGTATTTT,CAWSESGSTDTQYF
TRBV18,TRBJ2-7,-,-,TGTGCCAGCTCCCCGGGACAAACGTCCTACGAGCAGTACTTC,CASSPGQTSYEQYF
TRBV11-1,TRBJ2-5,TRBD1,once,TGTGCCAGCAGCTCGTACAGGGGTGAGACCCAGTACTTC,CASSSYRGETQYF
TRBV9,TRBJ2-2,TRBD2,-,TGTGCCAGCAGCAGCGGGGACTCCCTCGTGAGGGAGCTGTTTTTT,CASSSGDSLVRELFF
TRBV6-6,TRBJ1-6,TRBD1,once,TGTGCCAGCAGGAGACAGGGACGGAATTCACCCCTCCACTTT,CASRRQGRNSPLHF
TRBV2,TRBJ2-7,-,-,TGTGCCAGCAGTGGGACTTCCTACGAGCAGTACTTC,CASSGTSYEQYF
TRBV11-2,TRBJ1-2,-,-,TGTGCCAGCAGCTTCCGGGGGCCGAAGGGCGGCTACACCTTC,CASSFRGPKGGYTF
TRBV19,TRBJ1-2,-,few,TGTGCCAGTACTCAATCGACAGGATCCTATGGCTACACCTTC,CASTQSTGSYGYTF
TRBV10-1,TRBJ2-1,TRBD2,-,TGCGCCAGCAGTGGGGCGACTAGCGGGGGGGCAAATGAGCAGTTCTTC,CASSGATSGGANEQFF
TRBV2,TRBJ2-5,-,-,TGTGCCAGCAGTGAAGAAAAAACGGCTCAAGAGACCCAGTACTTC,CASSEEKTAQETQYF
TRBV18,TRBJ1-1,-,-,TGTGCCAGCTCACCACTCCCTTCGGGGTCGAAGGACACTGAAGCTTTCTTT,CASSPLPSGSKDTEAFF
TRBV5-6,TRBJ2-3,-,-,TGTGCCAGCAGCTTAAAGGGCCCAGATACGCAGTATTTT,CASSLKGPDTQYF
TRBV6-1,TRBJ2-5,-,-,TGTGCCAGCAGGCCCCCAGGGCCACAAGAGACCCAGTACTTC,CASRPPGPQETQYF
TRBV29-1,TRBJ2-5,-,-,TGCAGCGTTGGTCGGCTTGGGATAGGGGAGACCCAGTACTTC,CSVGRLGIGETQYF
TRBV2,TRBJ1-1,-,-,TGTGCCAGCAAGGGGGTCATAAACACTGAAGCTTTCTTT,CASKGVINTEAFF
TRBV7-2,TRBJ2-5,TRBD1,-,TGTGCCAGCAGCCCAGACAGGGGGTTCGAGACCCAGTACTTC,CASSPDRGFETQYF
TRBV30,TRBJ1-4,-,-,TGTGCCTGGAGAATATGGGAGTTTGGGAATGAAAAACTGTTTTTT,CAWRIWEFGNEKLFF
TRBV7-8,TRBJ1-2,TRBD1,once,TGTGCCAGCAGCTTCCAGGGGGCGGGTAACTATGGCTACACCTTC,CASSFQGAGNYGYTF
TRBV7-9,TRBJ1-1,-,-,TGTGCCAGCAGCTTGTCGGGGAACACTGAAGCTTTCTTT,CASSLSGNTEAFF
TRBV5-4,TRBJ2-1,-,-,TGTGCCAGCAGCCGCCAGGGAGACAGAATGATAATGGGATCCTACAATGAGCAGTTCTTC,CASSRQGDRMIMGSYNEQFF
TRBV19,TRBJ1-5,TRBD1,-,TGTGCCAGTAGTAGAGAACAGGGGGTTGGCAATCAGCCCCAGCATTTT,CASSREQGVGNQPQHF
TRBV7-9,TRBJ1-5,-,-,TGTGCCAGCAGCTTAGCCCCGGTCGATCAGCCCCAGCATTTT,CASSLAPVDQPQHF
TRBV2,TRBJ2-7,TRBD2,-,TGTGCCAGCAGGCCGGGACTAGCGACCTACGAGCAGTACTTC,CASRPGLATYEQYF
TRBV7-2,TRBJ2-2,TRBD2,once,TGTGCCAGCAGCGGGCTGGGAGGCAGCGGGGTCCCCGGGGAGCTGTTTTTT,CASSGLGGSGVPGELFF
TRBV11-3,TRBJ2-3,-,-,TGTGCCAGCAGCTCCAGTGCAGATACGCAGTATTTT,CASSSSADTQYF
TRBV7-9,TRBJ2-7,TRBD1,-,TGTGCCAGCAGCAAAGGACAGGGTAAGGGTGAGCAGTACTTC,CASSKGQGKGEQYF
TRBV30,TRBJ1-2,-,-,TGTGCCTGGAGTGCTCCCGGACAGAGCGGCTACACCTTC,CAWSAPGQSGYTF
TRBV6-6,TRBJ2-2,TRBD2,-,TGTGCCAGCAGTTTTACTAGCGGGGACAACACCGGGGAGCTGTTTTTT,CASSFTSGDNTGELFF
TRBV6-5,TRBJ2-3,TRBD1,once,TGTGCCAGCAGGGACAGGGCGGTTGGTGCAGATACGCAGTATTTT,CASRDRAVGADTQYF
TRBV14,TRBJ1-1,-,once,TGTGCCAGCAGCCAACGGGGGGGCCGGGCCGGGGAAGCTTTCTTT,CASSQRGGRAGEAFF
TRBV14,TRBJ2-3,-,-,TGTGCCAGCAGCCAAGACCCCCCACCAGATACGCAGTATTTT,CASSQDPPPDTQYF
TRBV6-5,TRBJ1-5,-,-,TGTGCCAGCAGTCAAACGGGGTTGGGCAATCAGCCCCAGCATTTT,CASSQTGLGNQPQHF
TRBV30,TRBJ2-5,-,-,TGTGCCTGGAGCCCCGGGGCCGTTGAGACCCAGTACTTC,CAWSPGAVETQYF